Presented here are 6 T cell receptor beta chains from one specimen sequenced in a study of cytomegalovirus exposure and HLA in healthy donors. Use of 60 Vbeta and 13 Jbeta primers characterized the PCR. Assay used: immunoSEQ multiplex PCR; TCRdb lists only in-frame clones, some missing. The sample lists about 160,000 clones, more than 80% seen once, with 7% in the top ten. Sequencing was done on a sample of PBMCs. These receptors were obtained from a woman under 40 in good health and CMV-seropositive.

The J gene is TRBJ2-7, the V gene TRBV7-3, with D unclear. This CDR3 region has 12 residues. V was cut by 6 bases and J by 12 bases, with 18 bases left in between. The germline CDR1 and CDR2 sequences are SGHTA and FQGTGA. Here the CDR3 reads CASSSTDRVLYF. CDR3 nucleotide sequence: TGTGCCAGCAGTTCTACTGACCGGGTCCTGTACTTC.

The rearrangement links TRBV4-1 to TRBJ2-3; D may be TRBD1 (6 bases). Trimming cost V 0 bases and J 1 base, with 14 bases left between them. The germline CDR1 and CDR2 sequences are MGHRA and YSYEKL. This CDR3 comprises 17 residues. The CDR3 coding sequence is TGCGCCAGCAGCCAAGATCGAGGGGGTAGCGGCACAGATACGCAGTATTTT. Its translation: CASSQDRGGSGTDTQYF.

CDR3 sequence (DNA): TGTGCCAGCAGTGAAATGGGACAGGGAGCAGATACGCAGTATTTT. This encodes CASSEMGQGADTQYF. The chain joins TRBV2 to TRBJ2-3; 9 bases agree with TRBD1. The CDR3 consists of 15 residues. V dropped 2 bases and J dropped 4; count of bases not matched to a gene: 4. Germline V gene lookup returns CDR1 SNHLY and CDR2 FYNNEI.

The chain has TRBV2 and TRBJ2-7; 9 bases are shared with TRBD1. The CDR3 contains 15 residues. The V gene's germline CDR1 is SNHLY and CDR2 FYNNEI. The J segment lost 0 bases and the V segment lost 10 bases, leaving 10 bases of the junction unmatched. CDR3 coding DNA: TGTGCCACGGACAGGGGTTTGAACCCCTCCTACGAGCAGTACTTC. Protein sequence: CATDRGLNPSYEQYF.

This clone has only one observation. This chain joins TRBV9 and TRBJ1-3; D is perhaps TRBD1 (5 bases). This CDR3 contains 15 residues. Germline V lookup: CDR1 SGDLS, CDR2 YYNGEE. The ends were cut back, 4 bases at V and 3 bases at J, with 14 bases in the middle. CDR3 DNA: TGTGCCAGCAGCCGTAGTGACAGCCTTGGAAACACCATATATTTT. This gives the protein CASSRSDSLGNTIYF.

The CDR3 loop reads CASRANTYEQYF. CDR3 coding DNA: TGTGCCAGCAGAGCAAATACCTACGAGCAGTACTTC. V is TRBV28 and J is TRBJ2-7; no definite D call. With 6 bases removed from V and 2 bases from J, the gap between germline ends came to 8 bases. Germline V gene data show CDR1 as MDHEN and CDR2 as SYDVKM. The CDR3 is made up of 12 amino acids. Full variable domain (remainder filled in from reference TRBV28 and TRBJ2-7): DVKVTQSSRYLVKRTGEKVFLECVQDMDHENMFWYRQDPGLGLRLIYFSYDVKMKEKGDIPEGYSVSREKKERFSLILESASTNQTSMYLCASRANTYEQYFGPGTRLTVT.